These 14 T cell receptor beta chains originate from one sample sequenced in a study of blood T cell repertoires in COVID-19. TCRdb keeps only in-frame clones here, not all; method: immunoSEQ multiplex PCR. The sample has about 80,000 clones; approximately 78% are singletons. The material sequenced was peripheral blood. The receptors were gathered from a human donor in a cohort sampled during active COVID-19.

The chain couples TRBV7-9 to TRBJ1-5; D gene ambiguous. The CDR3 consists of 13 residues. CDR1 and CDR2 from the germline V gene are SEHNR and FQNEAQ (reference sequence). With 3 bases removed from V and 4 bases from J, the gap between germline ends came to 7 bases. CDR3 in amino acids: CASSLTQNQPQHF. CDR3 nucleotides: TGTGCCAGCAGCTTGACACAAAATCAGCCCCAGCATTTT.

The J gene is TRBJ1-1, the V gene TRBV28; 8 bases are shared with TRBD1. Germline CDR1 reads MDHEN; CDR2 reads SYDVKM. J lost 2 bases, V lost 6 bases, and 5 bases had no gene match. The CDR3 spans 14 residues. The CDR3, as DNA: TGTGCCAGCAGCTCTGGACAGGGTAACACTGAAGCTTTCTTT. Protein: CASSSGQGNTEAFF.

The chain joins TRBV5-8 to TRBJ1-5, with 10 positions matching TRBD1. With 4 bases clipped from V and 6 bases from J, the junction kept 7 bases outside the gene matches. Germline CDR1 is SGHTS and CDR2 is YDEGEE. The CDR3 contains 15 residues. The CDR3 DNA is TGTGCCAGCAGCCCAAGGACAGGGGGAGGTCAGCCCCAGCATTTT. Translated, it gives CASSPRTGGGQPQHF.

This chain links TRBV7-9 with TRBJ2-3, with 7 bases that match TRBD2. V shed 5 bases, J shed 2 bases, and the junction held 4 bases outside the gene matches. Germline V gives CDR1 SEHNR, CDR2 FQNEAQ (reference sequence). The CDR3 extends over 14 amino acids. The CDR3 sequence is CASSTGGNTDTQYF. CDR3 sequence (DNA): TGTGCCAGCAGCACCGGGGGGAACACAGATACGCAGTATTTT.

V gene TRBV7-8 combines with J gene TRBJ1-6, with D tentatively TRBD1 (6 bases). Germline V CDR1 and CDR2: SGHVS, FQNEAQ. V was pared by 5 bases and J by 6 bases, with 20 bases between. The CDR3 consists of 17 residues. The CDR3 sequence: CASSPRQGRGFNSPLHF. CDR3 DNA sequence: TGTGCCAGCAGCCCCCGTCAAGGCAGGGGCTTTAATTCACCCCTCCACTTT.

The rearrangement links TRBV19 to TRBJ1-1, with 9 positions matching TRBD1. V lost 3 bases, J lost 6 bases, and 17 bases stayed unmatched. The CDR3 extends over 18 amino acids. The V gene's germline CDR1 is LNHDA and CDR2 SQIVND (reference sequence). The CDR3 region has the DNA TGTGCCAGTAGTATTCGTCTCCCCGGACAGGGGATTTTAGCTGAAGCTTTCTTT. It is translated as CASSIRLPGQGILAEAFF.

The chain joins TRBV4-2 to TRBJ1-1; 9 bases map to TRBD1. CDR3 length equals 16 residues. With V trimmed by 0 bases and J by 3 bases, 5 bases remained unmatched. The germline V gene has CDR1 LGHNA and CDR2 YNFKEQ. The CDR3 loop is CASSQDYRQGDTEAFF. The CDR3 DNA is TGTGCCAGCAGCCAAGATTATCGACAGGGGGACACTGAAGCTTTCTTT.

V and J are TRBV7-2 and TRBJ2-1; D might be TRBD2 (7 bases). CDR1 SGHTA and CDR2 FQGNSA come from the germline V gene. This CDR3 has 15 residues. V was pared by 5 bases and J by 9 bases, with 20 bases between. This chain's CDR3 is CASSPLRGRLSEQFF. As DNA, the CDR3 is TGTGCCAGCAGCCCATTGCGGGGGCGCCTGAGTGAGCAGTTCTTC. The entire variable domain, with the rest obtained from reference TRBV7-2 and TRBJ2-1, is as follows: GAGVSQSPSNKVTEKGKDVELRCDPISGHTALYWYRQSLGQGLEFLIYFQGNSAPDKSGLPSDRFSAERTGGSVSTLTIQRTQQEDSAVYLCASSPLRGRLSEQFFGPGTRLTVL.

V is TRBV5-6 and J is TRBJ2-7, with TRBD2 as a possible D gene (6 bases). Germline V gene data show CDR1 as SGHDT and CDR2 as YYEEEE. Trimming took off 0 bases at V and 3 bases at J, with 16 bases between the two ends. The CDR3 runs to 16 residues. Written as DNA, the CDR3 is TGTGCCAGCAGCTTGGTCGTCCAGGGAGGCCACTACGAGCAGTACTTC. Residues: CASSLVVQGGHYEQYF.

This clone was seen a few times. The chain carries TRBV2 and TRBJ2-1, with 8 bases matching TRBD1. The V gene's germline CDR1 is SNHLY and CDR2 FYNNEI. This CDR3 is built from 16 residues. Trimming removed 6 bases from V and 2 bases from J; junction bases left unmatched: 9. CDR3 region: CASRAFPGGPYNEQFF. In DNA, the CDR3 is TGTGCCAGCAGGGCCTTTCCAGGGGGCCCCTACAATGAGCAGTTCTTC.

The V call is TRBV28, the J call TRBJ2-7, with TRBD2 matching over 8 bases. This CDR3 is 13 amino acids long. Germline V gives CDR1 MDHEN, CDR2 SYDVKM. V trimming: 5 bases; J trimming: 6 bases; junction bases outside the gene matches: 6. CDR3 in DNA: TGTGCCAGCAGTCTACGGGGGGGCGGCGAGCAGTACTTC. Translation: CASSLRGGGEQYF.

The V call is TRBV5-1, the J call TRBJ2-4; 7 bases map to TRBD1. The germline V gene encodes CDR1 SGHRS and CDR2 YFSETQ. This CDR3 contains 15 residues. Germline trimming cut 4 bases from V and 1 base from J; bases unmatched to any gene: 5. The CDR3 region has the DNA TGCGCCAGCAGCCAAGGGGGCTTGGCCAAAAACATTCAGTACTTC. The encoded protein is CASSQGGLAKNIQYF.

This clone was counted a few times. Written as DNA, the CDR3 is TGTGCCAGCAGTTTACCAGACTACGAGCAGTACTTC. This translates into CASSLPDYEQYF. V is TRBV27 and J is TRBJ2-7; D unclear. Germline loops: CDR1 MNHEY, CDR2 SMNVEV (reference sequence). Trimming stripped 2 bases from V and 3 bases from J, with 5 bases between. This CDR3 region has 12 residues.

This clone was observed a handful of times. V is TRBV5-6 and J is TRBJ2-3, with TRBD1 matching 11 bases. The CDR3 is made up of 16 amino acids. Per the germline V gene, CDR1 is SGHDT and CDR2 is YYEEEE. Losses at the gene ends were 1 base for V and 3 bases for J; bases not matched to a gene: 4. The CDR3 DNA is TGTGCCAGCAGCTTGTTAGGACAGGGGGCAACAGATACGCAGTATTTT. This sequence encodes CASSLLGQGATDTQYF. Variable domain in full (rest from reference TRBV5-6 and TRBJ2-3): DAGVTQSPTHLIKTRGQQVTLRCSPKSGHDTVSWYQQALGQGPQFIFQYYEEEERQRGNFPDRFSGHQFPNYSSELNVNALLLGDSALYLCASSLLGQGATDTQYFGPGTRLTVL.